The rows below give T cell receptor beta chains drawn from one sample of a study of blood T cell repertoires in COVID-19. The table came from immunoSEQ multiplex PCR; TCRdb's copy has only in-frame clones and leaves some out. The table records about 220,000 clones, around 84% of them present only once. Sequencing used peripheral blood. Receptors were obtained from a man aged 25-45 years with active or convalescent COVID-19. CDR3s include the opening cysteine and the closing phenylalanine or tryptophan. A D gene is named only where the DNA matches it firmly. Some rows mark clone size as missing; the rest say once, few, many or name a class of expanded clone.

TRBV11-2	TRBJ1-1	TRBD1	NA	TGTGCCAGCAGCGTAACCGGGACAGGGTGGTTACGTGCCACTGAAGCTTTCTTT	CASSVTGTGWLRATEAFF
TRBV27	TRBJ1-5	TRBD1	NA	TGTGCCAGCAGTTTAATGGGACAGGCTAATCAGCCCCAGCATTTT	CASSLMGQANQPQHF
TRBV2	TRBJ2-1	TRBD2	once	TGTGCCAGCAGTCCAGGGGGGACTAGCGGGGGATATGAGCAGTTCTTC	CASSPGGTSGGYEQFF
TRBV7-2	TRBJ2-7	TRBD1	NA	TGTGCCAGCAGCTTGGGACAGGGAGCCTACGAGCAGTACTTC	CASSLGQGAYEQYF
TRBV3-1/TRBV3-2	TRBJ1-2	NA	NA	TGTGCCAGCAGCCTCTATCAAGCCGTTCAGGCGCAAGGCTACACCTTC	CASSLYQAVQAQGYTF
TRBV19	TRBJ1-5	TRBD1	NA	TGTGCCAGTAGTGCCCCGGACAGGGCCCAGCCCCAGCATTTT	CASSAPDRAQPQHF
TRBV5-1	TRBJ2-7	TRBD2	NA	TGCGCCAGCAGCTATGGACGGGGGGACTACGAGCAGTACTTC	CASSYGRGDYEQYF
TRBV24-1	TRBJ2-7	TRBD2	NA	TGTGCCACATGGGGGGGAATACCCATCCACGGGCAGTACTTC	CATWGGIPIHGQYF
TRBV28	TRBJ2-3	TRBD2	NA	TGTGCCTCCACTAGCGGGAGTGATACGCAGTATTTT	CASTSGSDTQYF
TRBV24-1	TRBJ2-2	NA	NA	TGTGCCACCAGGGCGGGGACGAACACCGGGGAGCTGTTTTTT	CATRAGTNTGELFF
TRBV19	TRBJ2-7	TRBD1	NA	TGTGCCAGTAGTACCCTAGACAGGGCCTACGAGCAGTACTTC	CASSTLDRAYEQYF
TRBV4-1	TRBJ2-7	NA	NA	TGCGCCAGCAGCCAAGTTGGGGGACCGGAGGGAGAGCAGTACTTC	CASSQVGGPEGEQYF
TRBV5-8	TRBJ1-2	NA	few	TGTGCCAGCAGCTTACAGGTCCTCTATGGCTACACCTTC	CASSLQVLYGYTF
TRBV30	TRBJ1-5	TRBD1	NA	TGTGCCTGGAGTGCAGGGGGAAGCAATCAGCCCCAGCATTTT	CAWSAGGSNQPQHF
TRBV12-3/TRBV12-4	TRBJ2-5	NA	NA	TGTGCCAGCAGTGGACTTCGAGGGGAGACCCAGTACTTC	CASSGLRGETQYF
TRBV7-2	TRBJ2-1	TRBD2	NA	TGTGCCAGCAGTTCCAAGCGGGGCGGCTCCTACAATGAGCAGTTCTTC	CASSSKRGGSYNEQFF
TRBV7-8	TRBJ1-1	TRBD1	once	TGTGCCAGCAGCTTAGTTGACAGGGGGAACACTGAAGCTTTCTTT	CASSLVDRGNTEAFF
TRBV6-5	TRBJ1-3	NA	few	TGTGCCAGCAGCAAATGGCAAGAGGCACGAAACGCCATATATTTT	CASSKWQEARNAIYF
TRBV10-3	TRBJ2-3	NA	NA	TGTGCCACCAGGACAGACATCACAATTAAAAGCACAGATACGCAGTATTTT	CATRTDITIKSTDTQYF
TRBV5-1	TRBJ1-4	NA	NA	TGCGCCAGCAGCCCCCAGGGAACTCGAGGAACTAATGAAAAACTGTTTTTT	CASSPQGTRGTNEKLFF
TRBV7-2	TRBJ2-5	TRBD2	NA	TGTGCCAGCAGGAGAAATCCGACTAGCCGGGGGGAGACCCAGTACTTC	CASRRNPTSRGETQYF
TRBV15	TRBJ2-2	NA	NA	TGTGCCACCAGCAGATTAACGAACCTAGGCACCGGGGAGCTGTTTTTT	CATSRLTNLGTGELFF
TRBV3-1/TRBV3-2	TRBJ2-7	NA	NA	TGTGCCAGCAGCCAAGGGGGCCAGGGGATTTACGAGCAGTACTTC	CASSQGGQGIYEQYF
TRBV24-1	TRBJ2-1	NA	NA	TGTGCCACCAGTGCCGCCAGGGGTTGGAATGAGCAGTTCTTC	CATSAARGWNEQFF
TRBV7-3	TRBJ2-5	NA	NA	TGTGCCAGCAGCATACAGGGTGGGGGATATAGGCAAGAGACCCAGTACTTC	CASSIQGGGYRQETQYF
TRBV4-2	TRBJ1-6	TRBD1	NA	TGTGCCAGCAGCCAAGATCCGGACAGGGCATATAATTCACCCCTCCACTTT	CASSQDPDRAYNSPLHF
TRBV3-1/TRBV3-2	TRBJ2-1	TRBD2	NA	TGTGCCAGCAGCCAGCGGGGGGAACGGGGGAATGAGCAGTTCTTC	CASSQRGERGNEQFF
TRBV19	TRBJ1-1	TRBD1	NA	TGTGCCAGTAGTCGGACAGGGTTCACTGAAGCTTTCTTT	CASSRTGFTEAFF
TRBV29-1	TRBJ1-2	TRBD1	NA	TGCAGCGTTCAGGGGGACCGGGACCAGAGGTACACCTTC	CSVQGDRDQRYTF
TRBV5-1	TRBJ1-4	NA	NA	TGCGCCAGCAGCTCCACAGGGACAACTAATGAAAAACTGTTTTTT	CASSSTGTTNEKLFF
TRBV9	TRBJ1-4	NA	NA	TGTGCCAGCAGCGAGCGCCCCACAACTAATGAAAAACTGTTTTTT	CASSERPTTNEKLFF
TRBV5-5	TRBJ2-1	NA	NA	TGTGCCAGCAGCTTGGAAGGGACTCGATACAATGAGCAGTTCTTC	CASSLEGTRYNEQFF
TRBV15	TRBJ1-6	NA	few	TGTGCCACCAGCAGGCCCCCGGGAGGATATAATTCACCCCTCCACTTT	CATSRPPGGYNSPLHF
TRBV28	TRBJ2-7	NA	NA	TGTGCCAGCAGTGTCCAGACAGCGTACGAGCAGTACTTC	CASSVQTAYEQYF
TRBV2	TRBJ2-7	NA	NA	TGTGCCAGCACACGCGGCCTAGCGAGCTCCTACGAGCAGTACTTC	CASTRGLASSYEQYF
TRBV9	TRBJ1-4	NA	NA	TGTGCCAGCAGCGTGGACACCACAACTAATGAAAAACTGTTTTTT	CASSVDTTTNEKLFF
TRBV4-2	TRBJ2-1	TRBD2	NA	TGTGCCAGCAGCCCGCGCGCGGGAGCGCCCTACAATGAGCAGTTCTTC	CASSPRAGAPYNEQFF
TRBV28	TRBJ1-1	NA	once	TGTGCCAGCAGGCCGGGGGTAGGTGAAGCTTTCTTT	CASRPGVGEAFF
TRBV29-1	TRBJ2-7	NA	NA	TGCAGCGTTAGGGCGGGCCTCTCCTACGAGCAGTACTTC	CSVRAGLSYEQYF
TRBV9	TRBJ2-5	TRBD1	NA	TGTGCCAGCGGAAAGGGGGACAGGGTTTTTGAGACCCAGTACTTC	CASGKGDRVFETQYF
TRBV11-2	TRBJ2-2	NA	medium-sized	TGTGCCAGCAGCTTAGACCTGGGACTGACGAACACCGGGGAGCTGTTTTTT	CASSLDLGLTNTGELFF
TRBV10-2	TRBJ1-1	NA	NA	TGCGCCAGCAGTGAATATAGGACTCTTTACACTGAAGCTTTCTTT	CASSEYRTLYTEAFF
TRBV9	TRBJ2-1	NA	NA	TGTGCCAGCAGCCCCCTAGGAGGGACAGCGCCTAGGGATGAGCAGTTCTTC	CASSPLGGTAPRDEQFF
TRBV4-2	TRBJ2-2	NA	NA	TGTGCCAGCAGCCAAGGGAGCCCCGGGGAGCTGTTTTTT	CASSQGSPGELFF
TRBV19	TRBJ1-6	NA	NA	TGTGCCAGTAACCGAGGACGGGAGTATAATTCACCCCTCCACTTT	CASNRGREYNSPLHF
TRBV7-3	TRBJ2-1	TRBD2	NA	TGTGCCAGCAGTCCTACTAGCGGGAGGGACAATGAGCAGTTCTTC	CASSPTSGRDNEQFF
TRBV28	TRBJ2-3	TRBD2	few	TGTGCCAGCGGTACGGGAGGGCTAGAGACGCAGTATTTT	CASGTGGLETQYF
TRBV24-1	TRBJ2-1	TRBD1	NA	TGTGCCACCAGTGATCCCGGGACAGGGGCCATCAATGAGCAGTTCTTC	CATSDPGTGAINEQFF
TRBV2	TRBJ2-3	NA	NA	TGTGCCAGCAGCCCGACTGGCACAGATACGCAGTATTTT	CASSPTGTDTQYF
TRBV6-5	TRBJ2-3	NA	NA	TGTGCCAGCAGTTTAAACAGAGGCACAGATACGCAGTATTTT	CASSLNRGTDTQYF
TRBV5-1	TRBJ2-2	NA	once	TGCGCCAGCAGAGAGGGGGCGGGGCCCACCGGGGAGCTGTTTTTT	CASREGAGPTGELFF
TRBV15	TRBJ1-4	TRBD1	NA	TGTGCCACCAGCAGAGGGACAGGGAATGAAAAACTGTTTTTT	CATSRGTGNEKLFF
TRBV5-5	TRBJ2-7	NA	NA	TGTGCCAGCAGCCCGTACTTCTACGAGCAGTACTTC	CASSPYFYEQYF
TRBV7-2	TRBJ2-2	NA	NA	TGTGCCAGCAGCTTAGTTCAGGGTGCCGTGGGTACCGGGGAGCTGTTTTTT	CASSLVQGAVGTGELFF
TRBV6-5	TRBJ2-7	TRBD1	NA	TGTGCCAGCAGTACCCGACAGGGGGCAAGCAACGAGCAGTACTTC	CASSTRQGASNEQYF
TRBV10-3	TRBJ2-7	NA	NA	TGTGCCATCGGGTCGCGTCTAGCTTCCCCCGGAGAGCAGTACTTC	CAIGSRLASPGEQYF
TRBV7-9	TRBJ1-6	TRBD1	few	TGTGCCAGCAGCCTCGGTGACAGGGCTAATTCACCCCTCCACTTT	CASSLGDRANSPLHF